This T cell receptor (beta chain) was retrieved from a study of beta chain features in type 1 diabetes. Isolated RNA was reverse transcribed in full, so expressed TCRB transcripts were sequenced. Method: immunoSEQ multiplex PCR; TCRdb's copy keeps in-frame clones and lacks some. The sample lists 65,000 to 100,000 clones; roughly 30% were seen once. The table lists this clone with a count of one. CDR1 and CDR2 from the germline V gene are SGHAT and FQNNGV. Trimming cost V 3 bases and J 7 bases; bases outside gene matches: 10. The CDR3 runs 16 residues. The authors sorted CD4+ naive, central memory, regulatory and stem cell-like memory cells via CD45RO/CCR7/CD25/CD127/CD95/CD27.

Sequencing was done on a sample of stem cell memory CD4+ T cells from blood. This rearrangement joins TRBV11-2 to TRBJ2-1; 9 bases align to TRBD2. This sequence was found in a woman aged 18-35 years in good health. The CDR3 bases are TGTGCCAGCAGCTTGACGGGCCTAGCGGGGACGAATGAGCAGTTCTTC. Translating it yields CASSLTGLAGTNEQFF.